Below are 15 T cell receptor beta chains sequenced from a single sample in a study of T cell repertoires in cytomegalovirus infection. TCRdb independently ran MiXCR on the reads; one entry per CDR3 protein. The repertoire holds roughly 230,000 distinct CDR3 sequences, with 10% to 15% as singletons. Sample: PBMCs. The receptors derive from a human donor in good health (CMV status not recorded). Some clones in this sample may be carry-over from other donors' samples.

This clonotype was seen at least ten times. A junction boundary mismatches the germline segment, possibly from a read error. CDR3 in DNA: TGTGCCAGCAGCTTAGGGGGGAATAGCGATCAGCCCCAGCATTTT. Translated: CASSLGGNSDQPQHF. The V and J genes are TRBV7-6 and TRBJ1-5, with D possibly matching TRBD1 (5 bases). The length of the CDR3 is 15 residues. The V gene's germline CDR1 is SGHVS and CDR2 FNYEAQ.

This chain joins TRBV7-3 and TRBJ1-1; maybe TRBD1 (6 bases). Per germline, CDR1 SGHTA and CDR2 FQGTGA. The CDR3 spans 15 residues. V shed 2 bases and J shed 5 bases, with 15 bases lying between them. The CDR3 loop reads CASSLWVGGLTEAFF. DNA for the CDR3: TGTGCCAGCAGCTTATGGGTCGGGGGGCTGACTGAAGCTTTCTTT.

J is TRBJ2-2 and V is TRBV4-3, with D uncertain. V shed 4 bases and J shed 5 bases, with 8 bases lying between them. CDR3 length: 13 residues. Germline CDR1 is LGHNA and CDR2 is YSLEER. The CDR3 coding sequence is TGCGCCAGCAGCCTACTCGGGACCGGGGAGCTGTTTTTT. Amino acid sequence: CASSLLGTGELFF.

Only a few counts were recorded for this clonotype. The V gene is TRBV28, the J gene TRBJ1-1; tentatively, D is TRBD1 (6 bases). The CDR3 extends over 14 amino acids. In germline, CDR1 is MDHEN, CDR2 SYDVKM. Between the trimmed V and J ends, which lost 5 bases and 5 bases, there was a span of 15 bases. The CDR3 reads CASSGSQGLTEAFF. The CDR3 bases are TGTGCCAGCAGTGGTTCCCAGGGGTTAACTGAAGCTTTCTTT.

This clonotype was detected ten times or more. V is TRBV7-2 and J is TRBJ2-7, with D perhaps given as TRBD1 or TRBD2 (6 bases each). V was clipped by 1 base and J by 3 bases, with 19 bases between them. The CDR3 runs 17 residues. Germline-derived CDR1 and CDR2 are SGHTA and FQGNSA. The CDR3 spells CASSLEVGGFSYYEQYF. CDR3 coding DNA: TGTGCCAGCAGCTTAGAGGTCGGGGGCTTCTCCTACTACGAGCAGTACTTC.

The chain combines TRBV20-1 with TRBJ2-5, with TRBD2 identical over 14 bases. Losses at the gene ends were 3 bases for V and 1 base for J; bases not matched to a gene: 13. This CDR3 comprises 19 residues. CDR1 is DFQATT and CDR2 is SNEGSKA in the germline V gene (reference sequence). The DNA for the CDR3 is TGCAGTGCTAGGGTCGGGACTAGCGGGAGTGGAAGGGCCCAAGAGACCCAGTACTTC. Encoded protein: CSARVGTSGSGRAQETQYF.

This clonotype was counted many times. The gene calls are TRBV5-1 and TRBJ2-5, with D possibly being TRBD2 (6 bases). Looked up from germline, CDR1 is SGHRS and CDR2 is YFSETQ. Deletions cut 4 bases from V and 3 bases from J, with 10 bases between. The CDR3 is 13 residues long. The CDR3 loop reads CASSQGLEETQYF. CDR3 DNA: TGCGCCAGCAGCCAGGGACTGGAAGAGACCCAGTACTTC.

There are many counts of this clonotype. The chain is built from TRBV7-2 and TRBJ2-7; 8 bases line up with TRBD2. The ends lost 7 bases at V and 0 bases at J; junction bases unmatched: 8. Germline V gene sequence: CDR1 SGHTA, CDR2 FQGNSA. This CDR3 has 15 residues. CDR3 amino acids: CASNPSGRSSYEQYF. Written as DNA, the CDR3 is TGTGCCAGCAACCCTAGCGGGCGGAGCTCCTACGAGCAGTACTTC.

The chain joins TRBV20-1 to TRBJ2-3; 9 positions match TRBD2. Germline values: CDR1 DFQATT, CDR2 SNEGSKA (reference sequence). V lost 3 bases, J lost 6 bases, and 10 bases stayed unmatched. This CDR3 has 15 residues. CDR3 residues: CSASELAGDYDTQYF. In DNA form, the CDR3 reads TGCAGTGCTAGTGAGTTAGCGGGAGATTATGATACGCAGTATTTT.

In this sample, this clonotype turned up a few times. The rearrangement links TRBV27 to TRBJ1-1; 7 nucleotides match TRBD1. The germline V gene encodes CDR1 MNHEY and CDR2 SMNVEV (reference sequence). This CDR3 spans 14 amino acids. Trimming took 3 bases from V and 4 from J; bases not matched to a gene: 5. The CDR3 DNA sequence: TGTGCCAGCAGTTTCCACAGGGGCAGCACTGAAGCTTTCTTT. This translates into CASSFHRGSTEAFF.

CDR3 bases: TGTGCCAGCAGTTTAGGCGGCAGGGCGGACAATCAGCCCCAGCATTTT. Protein sequence: CASSLGGRADNQPQHF. The V call is TRBV12-3 or TRBV12-4, the J call TRBJ1-5; TRBD1 might be the D (5 bases). Trimming shortened V by 1 base and J by 3 bases, and 13 bases separated the two germline ends. The CDR3 has 16 amino acids.

This clonotype showed up just a few times. This chain connects TRBV11-2 to TRBJ2-7; 11 bases fit TRBD1. After removal of 5 bases from V and 6 bases from J, the junction contained 9 bases not matched to a gene. Germline V CDR1 and CDR2: SGHAT, FQNNGV. The CDR3 spans 15 residues. CDR3 DNA sequence: TGTGCCAGCAGCGTTTCCGGGACAGGGGGTATCGAGCAGTACTTC. It is translated as CASSVSGTGGIEQYF.

In this sample, this clonotype turned up a few times. This rearrangement joins TRBV29-1 to TRBJ2-5, with D tentatively TRBD1 or TRBD2 (6 bases each). This CDR3 comprises 13 residues. Germline CDR1 is SQVTM and CDR2 is ANQGSEA. The V end was cut by 2 bases, the J end by 3 bases, with 10 bases between. The CDR3 here is CSVERGPKETQYF. The CDR3 DNA is TGCAGCGTTGAACGGGGGCCGAAAGAGACCCAGTACTTC. The full variable domain, its missing parts supplied by reference TRBV29-1 and TRBJ2-5, is SAVISQKPSRDICQRGTSLTIQCQVDSQVTMMFWYRQQPGQSLTLIATANQGSEATYESGFVIDKFPISRPNLTFSTLTVSNMSPEDSSIYLCSVERGPKETQYFGPGTRLLVL.

Worth noting for this clonotype: The CDR3 carries no conserved terminal phenylalanine or tryptophan, so it likely arises from a read error. V is TRBV28 and J is TRBJ2-5, with 8 positions matching TRBD1. The V gene end was trimmed by 3 bases and the J gene end by 4 bases; junction bases not matched to a gene: 7. The V gene's germline CDR1 is MDHEN and CDR2 SYDVKM. The CDR3 extends over 15 amino acids. The CDR3 loop reads CASSLYSRGPETQYL. Here the CDR3 DNA reads TGTGCCAGCAGTTTGTACAGCAGGGGGCCAGAGACCCAGTACCTC.

Here the CDR3 reads CASKTGGTGNTIYF. The CDR3 DNA is TGTGCCAGCAAAACGGGGGGGACTGGAAACACCATATATTTT. V and J are TRBV6-6 and TRBJ1-3, with D perhaps matching TRBD1 (5 bases). The CDR3 runs to 14 residues. Germline CDR1 MNHNY, CDR2 SVGAGI (reference sequence). Trimming cost V 7 bases and J 2 bases, with 12 bases left between them.